This entry features one TCR beta chain sequence. What it recognizes is unknown. Template for every sorted-subset replicate PCR totaled about 200 ng DNA, about 30,000 T cell genomes. Data came from immunoSEQ multiplex PCR; TCRdb stores just in-frame clones and leaves some out. The repertoire holds some 1,600,000 clones, with 98% as singletons. The CDR3 has 14 residues. The germline V gene has CDR1 MNHEY and CDR2 SVGAGI. Trimming left V 4 bases short and J 0 bases short, with 7 bases between. The sample belongs to a study of shared clonotypes between healthy human individuals. On the study more broadly: Plates per donor: three CD4 naive, three CD4 memory, two CD8 naive, one CD8 memory.

Study findings and constraints: Sampling covered blood only; tissue repertoires likely differ.

The gene calls are TRBV6-5 and TRBJ1-5; the D is unclear. The sequence was collected from a man in his thirties or forties in good health. Sequenced sample: naive CD4+ T cells sorted from blood. Noted subset: CD45RA+ positively selected. The CDR3 spells CASSSEYSNQPQHF. As DNA, the CDR3 is TGTGCCAGCAGTTCTGAATATAGCAATCAGCCCCAGCATTTT.